Shown below are 28 T cell receptor beta chains from a single sample sequenced in a study of identical twins. TCRdb reprocessed the 5' RACE reads via MiXCR and lists one record per CDR3 protein. The sample carries roughly 250,000 distinct CDR3 sequences, over 13% recorded once. The sample taken for sequencing was memory (CD45RO+) T cells sorted from blood. Receptors originate from a woman aged 18-29 years in good health.

This clonotype was counted between two and nine times. The chain couples TRBV9 to TRBJ2-6; D is ambiguous. Trimming cost V 4 bases and J 0 bases, with 11 bases left between them. The CDR3 sequence is 16 residues long. Germline lookup yields CDR1 SGDLS and CDR2 YYNGEE. CDR3 sequence reads: CASSPQLSSGANVLTF. Here the CDR3 DNA reads TGTGCCAGCAGCCCCCAACTGAGCTCTGGGGCCAACGTCCTGACTTTC. The variable domain in full, with the rest retrieved from reference TRBV9 and TRBJ2-6, is DSGVTQTPKHLITATGQRVTLRCSPRSGDLSVYWYQQSLDQGLQFLIQYYNGEERAKGNILERFSAQQFPDLHSELNLSSLELGDSALYFCASSPQLSSGANVLTFGAGSRLTVL.

The genes are TRBV7-8 and TRBJ1-3; 8 nucleotides align to TRBD1. Germline V lookup: CDR1 SGHVS, CDR2 FQNEAQ. The V and J ends lost 4 bases and 4 bases, in that order; junction bases with no gene match: 3. The CDR3 is made up of 14 amino acids. The CDR3 here is CASSSRDRGNTIYF. The CDR3 nucleotides read TGTGCCAGCAGCTCTCGGGACAGGGGAAACACCATATATTTT. Full variable domain (missing parts from reference TRBV7-8 and TRBJ1-3): GAGVSQSPRYKVAKRGQDVALRCDPISGHVSLFWYQQALGQGPEFLTYFQNEAQLDKSGLPSDRFFAERPEGSVSTLKIQRTQQEDSAVYLCASSSRDRGNTIYFGEGSWLTVV.

This clonotype has a count of ten or more. V and J are TRBV20-1 and TRBJ2-3; D call uncertain. The V gene lost 5 bases and the J gene lost 3 bases, with 18 bases spanning the gap. The CDR3 runs 15 residues. CDR1 and CDR2 from the germline V gene are DFQATT and SNEGSKA (reference sequence). In DNA form, the CDR3 reads TGCAGTGCTGTTCCCGGCACTTTAAGAACAGATACGCAGTATTTT. It encodes CSAVPGTLRTDTQYF.

V usage is TRBV10-3 and J usage is TRBJ2-2; a possible D gene is TRBD2 (5 bases). V was pared by 4 bases and J by 0 bases, with 9 bases between. Germline loops: CDR1 ENHRY, CDR2 SYGVKD. CDR3 size: 15 residues. CDR3 residues: CAISAPEANTGELFF. The CDR3 bases are TGTGCCATCAGTGCCCCGGAGGCGAACACCGGGGAGCTGTTTTTT.

In its sample, this clonotype was seen a few times. The chain joins TRBV12-3 or TRBV12-4 to TRBJ2-1; the match to TRBD1 covers 9 bases. V shed 5 bases and J 6 bases; nucleotides not matched to a gene: 8. The CDR3 has 15 residues. The CDR3, as DNA: TGTGCCAGCAGTCCCGAGACAGGGGGGCCCAATGAGCAGTTCTTC. Amino acids: CASSPETGGPNEQFF.

The gene calls are TRBV12-3 or TRBV12-4 and TRBJ1-1, with 7 bases matching TRBD1. This CDR3 has 15 residues. Trimming cost V 3 bases and J 10 bases; bases outside gene matches: 14. The CDR3 protein is CASSLLTGQVKGAFF. CDR3 bases: TGTGCCAGCAGTTTGTTGACAGGGCAAGTGAAGGGAGCTTTCTTT.

This clonotype was found many times. V and J are TRBV5-1 and TRBJ2-7; D may correspond to TRBD1 or TRBD2 (5 bases each). Between the trimmed V and J ends, which lost 5 bases and 5 bases, there was a span of 23 bases. The CDR3 covers 16 residues. Germline CDR1 SGHRS, CDR2 YFSETQ. The CDR3 bases are TGCGCCAGCAGACAGGACCCCGGGACCGATGCGAACGAGCAGTACTTC. Translating gives CASRQDPGTDANEQYF.

This clonotype was observed a handful of times. This rearrangement joins TRBV20-1 to TRBJ2-7; 7 bases fit TRBD2. Trimming removed 6 bases from V and 7 bases from J; junction bases left unmatched: 9. Germline V gene sequence: CDR1 DFQATT, CDR2 SNEGSKA (reference sequence). The CDR3 sequence is 12 residues long. For the CDR3, the DNA is TGCAGTGCCTGGGAGGGGCGGCAGGAGCAGTACTTC. It specifies CSAWEGRQEQYF.

In this sample, this clonotype turned up many times. J is TRBJ2-1 and V is TRBV25-1; D unclear. The length of the CDR3 is 16 residues. Germline-derived CDR1 and CDR2 are MGHDK and SYGVNS. V lost 0 bases, J lost 0 bases, and 9 bases lay in between. The CDR3 DNA sequence: TGTGCCAGCAGTGAATATGACGGTGACTCCTACAATGAGCAGTTCTTC. Encoded protein: CASSEYDGDSYNEQFF.

This clonotype has a handful of counts. The chain carries TRBV18 and TRBJ1-2; D ambiguous. The CDR3 is 12 amino acids. The V end lost 3 bases, the J end lost 8 bases, and 10 bases lay between the germline ends. Germline-derived CDR1 and CDR2 are KGHSH and LQKENI. The CDR3 coding sequence is TGTGCCAGCTCACCCCAGGAACAAGGCTACACCTTC. It encodes CASSPQEQGYTF.

This clonotype was detected only a few times. The J gene is TRBJ1-5, the V gene TRBV5-1; D gene ambiguous. The CDR3 totals 16 residues. Germline lookup yields CDR1 SGHRS and CDR2 YFSETQ. The V and J ends lost 0 bases and 10 bases respectively, with 20 bases between them. DNA of the CDR3: TGCGCCAGCAGCTTGGAAGGACCCCAAGGAGGAACCCCCCAGCATTTT. Translating gives CASSLEGPQGGTPQHF.

The chain has TRBV20-1 and TRBJ2-6; D call uncertain. The CDR3 spans 14 residues. Germline V gives CDR1 DFQATT, CDR2 SNEGSKA (reference sequence). V was clipped by 3 bases and J by 0 bases, with 6 bases between them. The CDR3 loop is CSARSVSGANVLTF. The CDR3, as DNA: TGCAGTGCTAGGTCCGTCTCTGGGGCCAACGTCCTGACTTTC.

This clonotype has just a few counts. This sequence joins TRBV12-3 or TRBV12-4 and TRBJ1-2; 7 bases agree with TRBD1. V lost 8 bases to trimming and J lost 2 bases; unmatched junction nucleotides: 8. The CDR3 length is 14 residues. The CDR3 DNA follows: TGTGCCAGCCTGAGGCTGGGACAGAACTATGGCTACACCTTC. Its translation is CASLRLGQNYGYTF.

This clonotype occurred many times. The V and J genes are TRBV6-2 or TRBV6-3 and TRBJ2-7; 7 bases fit TRBD1. This CDR3 is 14 amino acids long. V gave up 0 bases and J gave up 2 bases; unmatched junction bases: 1. Germline assignment: CDR1 MNHEY and CDR2 SVGEGT. CDR3 in DNA: TGTGCCAGCAGTTACTCCGGGACAGCCTACGAGCAGTACTTC. Encoded protein: CASSYSGTAYEQYF.

The table lists this clonotype with many counts. The chain combines TRBV6-1 with TRBJ2-6; TRBD1 agrees at 8 bases. V shed 7 bases and J 1 base; nucleotides not matched to a gene: 3. Germline V gene data show CDR1 as MNHNS and CDR2 as SASEGT. The CDR3 consists of 15 residues. Written as DNA, the CDR3 is TGTGCCAGCAAAACAGGGGGATCTGGGGCCAACGTCCTGACTTTC. As protein: CASKTGGSGANVLTF.

This clonotype was picked up a small number of times. V and J are TRBV20-1 and TRBJ2-3; TRBD1 agrees at 7 bases. Germline CDR1 is DFQATT and CDR2 is SNEGSKA (reference sequence). The CDR3 covers 12 residues. Trimming at V came to 6 bases and at J to 6 bases, leaving 6 bases not matched to a gene. CDR3 residues: CSAIGQADTQYF. DNA for the CDR3: TGCAGTGCAATCGGACAGGCGGATACGCAGTATTTT.

The V call is TRBV5-1, the J call TRBJ2-3; 9 bases are shared with TRBD1. Trimming cost V 3 bases and J 5 bases; bases outside gene matches: 4. This CDR3 comprises 14 residues. Looked up from germline, CDR1 is SGHRS and CDR2 is YFSETQ. CDR3 sequence: CASSSWTGVDTQYF. The DNA for the CDR3 is TGCGCCAGCAGCTCATGGACAGGGGTAGATACGCAGTATTTT.

The sample holds one count of this clonotype. This chain joins TRBV5-1 and TRBJ2-7; weak D call: TRBD1 (6 bases). This CDR3 spans 13 amino acids. The V end lost 6 bases, the J end lost 0 bases, and 10 bases lay between the germline ends. CDR1 is SGHRS and CDR2 is YFSETQ in the germline V gene. The CDR3 spells CASTRDNSYEQYF. CDR3 DNA sequence: TGCGCCAGCACTCGGGACAACTCCTACGAGCAGTACTTC.

In its sample, this clonotype was seen a few times. A read error may produce the germline difference seen at one junction end. This chain links TRBV29-1 with TRBJ1-2; 10 bases align to TRBD1. Germline V gene data show CDR1 as SQVTM and CDR2 as ANQGSEA. This CDR3 contains 15 residues. CDR3 DNA: TGCAGGGTTGAAGATCATGGGACAGGGGCTTACGGCTACACCTTC. The encoded protein is CRVEDHGTGAYGYTF.

This clonotype was counted a few times. The chain has TRBV20-1 and TRBJ2-7; 9 bases agree with TRBD1. The CDR3 consists of 13 residues. From germline, CDR1 is DFQATT and CDR2 SNEGSKA (reference sequence). V trimming: 5 bases; J trimming: 3 bases; junction bases outside the gene matches: 5. CDR3 in DNA: TGCAGTGCTGCACGGACAGGGGTCTACGAGCAGTACTTC. Translating gives CSAARTGVYEQYF.

This clonotype was seen a handful of times. V and J are TRBV5-1 and TRBJ2-7; tentative D call: TRBD2 (5 bases). The CDR3 loop spans 15 amino acids. CDR1 is SGHRS and CDR2 is YFSETQ in the germline V gene. Between the trimmed V and J ends, which lost 4 bases and 5 bases, there was a span of 19 bases. This CDR3 reads CASSLAPGIGHEQYF. CDR3 nucleotide sequence: TGCGCCAGCAGCCTCGCACCCGGGATAGGCCACGAGCAGTACTTC.

The chain is built from TRBV3-1 and TRBJ2-1; 7 bases match TRBD2. Germline CDR1 and CDR2: LGHDT and YNNKEL (reference sequence). The CDR3 runs to 17 residues. V lost 0 bases to trimming and J lost 7 bases; unmatched junction nucleotides: 12. The CDR3 is CASSQDPGGSARNEQFF. CDR3 DNA sequence: TGTGCCAGCAGCCAAGATCCCGGCGGGAGCGCTCGGAATGAGCAGTTCTTC.

J is TRBJ2-3 and V is TRBV20-1, with 9 bases lining up with TRBD2. Germline CDR1 reads DFQATT; CDR2 reads SNEGSKA (reference sequence). V dropped 0 bases and J dropped 4; count of bases not matched to a gene: 5. The length of the CDR3 is 15 residues. In DNA form, the CDR3 reads TGCAGTGCTAGAGATCTGCGGGAGGGCCCAGATACGCAGTATTTT. Its translation: CSARDLREGPDTQYF.

Many counts were recorded for this clonotype. V gene TRBV20-1 combines with J gene TRBJ2-5, with 9 bases aligning to TRBD2. CDR1 and CDR2 from the germline V gene are DFQATT and SNEGSKA (reference sequence). With V trimmed by 4 bases and J by 1 base, 7 bases remained unmatched. CDR3 length: 15 amino acids. CDR3: CSATRTSATQETQYF. The DNA of the CDR3 is TGCAGTGCTACGAGGACTAGCGCGACCCAAGAGACCCAGTACTTC.

This clonotype was detected ten times or more. The chain recombines TRBV5-1 with TRBJ2-4; 7 bases match TRBD2. Germline lookup yields CDR1 SGHRS and CDR2 YFSETQ. The CDR3 loop spans 15 amino acids. V shed 1 base and J 2 bases; nucleotides not matched to a gene: 3. The CDR3 nucleotides read TGCGCCAGCAGCTTGCAAGGGACTACCAAAAACATTCAGTACTTC. This gives the protein CASSLQGTTKNIQYF.

The chain uses TRBV20-1 and TRBJ2-3; D is unclear. The germline V gene encodes CDR1 DFQATT and CDR2 SNEGSKA (reference sequence). The CDR3 contains 12 residues. V dropped 5 bases and J dropped 2 bases, with 8 bases sitting between them. The CDR3 bases are TGCAGTGCTGGCGAGGACACAGATACGCAGTATTTT. Its protein is CSAGEDTDTQYF.

The chain links TRBV5-1 to TRBJ2-2, with 13 bases fitting TRBD2. Losses at the gene ends were 3 bases for V and 0 bases for J; bases not matched to a gene: 5. CDR1 is SGHRS and CDR2 is YFSETQ in the germline V gene. This CDR3 contains 18 residues. CDR3 sequence: CASSSLGLAGTNTGELFF. CDR3 in DNA: TGCGCCAGCAGCTCGTTGGGACTAGCGGGGACGAACACCGGGGAGCTGTTTTTT. Full variable domain (missing parts from reference TRBV5-1 and TRBJ2-2): KAGVTQTPRYLIKTRGQQVTLSCSPISGHRSVSWYQQTPGQGLQFLFEYFSETQRNKGNFPGRFSGRQFSNSRSEMNVSTLELGDSALYLCASSSLGLAGTNTGELFFGEGSRLTVL.

The V gene is TRBV29-1, the J gene TRBJ1-5, with no clear D. The CDR3 runs to 8 residues. CDR1 is SQVTM and CDR2 is ANQGSEA in the germline V gene. CDR3 protein: CTHGSQHF. As DNA, the CDR3 is TGCACCCACGGGTCCCAGCATTTT.